The 18 T cell receptor beta chains below all came from one sample that was sequenced in a study of T-cell memory formation after mild COVID-19. Using its own MiXCR run on the 5' RACE reads, TCRdb lists one record per CDR3 protein. In the table there are 190,000 or so distinct CDR3 sequences, roughly a tenth of which are singletons. Sequencing was carried out using PBMCs or a T cell subset sorted from them (not recorded which). Source of these receptors: a young man who had mild COVID-19 (a few samples of this study predate the infection). Cell type and time point are not known.

This clonotype was counted ten times or more. The chain is built from TRBV5-1 and TRBJ2-3, with D possibly matching TRBD1 (6 bases). The germline V gene has CDR1 SGHRS and CDR2 YFSETQ. The CDR3 has 16 residues. The V gene lost 0 bases and the J gene lost 3 bases, with 14 bases spanning the gap. CDR3 DNA sequence: TGCGCCAGCAGCTTGGCCACAGGGATGAGGACAGATACGCAGTATTTT. Its protein product is CASSLATGMRTDTQYF. Filled out from reference TRBV5-1 and TRBJ2-3, the complete variable domain reads KAGVTQTPRYLIKTRGQQVTLSCSPISGHRSVSWYQQTPGQGLQFLFEYFSETQRNKGNFPGRFSGRQFSNSRSEMNVSTLELGDSALYLCASSLATGMRTDTQYFGPGTRLTVL.

The V gene is TRBV20-1, the J gene TRBJ2-3, with 12 positions matching TRBD1. The CDR3 sequence is 15 residues long. CDR1 is DFQATT, CDR2 SNEGSKA, per germline (reference sequence). Trimming at V came to 3 bases and at J to 3 bases, leaving 4 bases not matched to a gene. The CDR3 DNA is TGCAGTGCTAGGGGACAGGGGGCTGCTACAGATACGCAGTATTTT. Its protein product is CSARGQGAATDTQYF.

The CDR3 sequence is CATSARGTHNEQFF. CDR3 DNA: TGTGCCACCAGTGCTCGGGGGACCCACAATGAGCAGTTCTTC. V is TRBV24-1 and J is TRBJ2-1; TRBD2 is a possible D gene (6 bases). V was pared by 5 bases and J by 5 bases, with 12 bases between. This CDR3 has 14 amino acids. Germline CDR1 and CDR2: KGHDR and SFDVKD.

The rearrangement uses TRBV12-3 or TRBV12-4 and TRBJ2-1, with TRBD2 identical over 7 bases. V shed 5 bases and J 0 bases; nucleotides not matched to a gene: 7. The CDR3 runs to 16 residues. CDR3 protein: CASSPGGSSSYNEQFF. The CDR3 DNA sequence: TGTGCCAGCAGTCCCGGGGGGTCCAGCTCCTACAATGAGCAGTTCTTC.

The chain is built from TRBV27 and TRBJ2-4; 7 positions match TRBD1. Germline assignment: CDR1 MNHEY and CDR2 SMNVEV (reference sequence). J lost 3 bases, V lost 6 bases, and 5 bases had no gene match. CDR3 length: 14 residues. The CDR3 reads CASRTAGGKNIQYF. CDR3 nucleotide sequence: TGTGCCAGCAGAACTGCAGGGGGCAAAAACATTCAGTACTTC.

The chain is built from TRBV5-1 and TRBJ1-1; D may be TRBD1 (5 bases). CDR3 length equals 15 residues. The V gene lost 0 bases and the J gene lost 1 base, with 10 bases spanning the gap. Looked up from germline, CDR1 is SGHRS and CDR2 is YFSETQ. As DNA, the CDR3 is TGCGCCAGCAGCTTGGAGGGGATTGGGAACACTGAAGCTTTCTTT. It specifies CASSLEGIGNTEAFF.

At least ten counts were recorded for this clonotype. The CDR3 protein is CATSDSTGGNQPQHF. CDR3 sequence (DNA): TGTGCCACCAGTGATTCTACAGGGGGAAATCAGCCCCAGCATTTT. The V call is TRBV24-1, the J call TRBJ1-5, with 8 bases identical to TRBD1. The length of the CDR3 is 15 residues. Germline CDR1 reads KGHDR; CDR2 reads SFDVKD. J lost 4 bases, V lost 2 bases, and 3 bases had no gene match.

The V and J genes are TRBV20-1 and TRBJ2-2; TRBD2 agrees at 7 bases. Germline V lookup: CDR1 DFQATT, CDR2 SNEGSKA (reference sequence). The CDR3 is 14 residues long. V lost 6 bases and J lost 0; bases outside the gene matches: 4. CDR3 nucleotide sequence: TGCAGTGCCCGGGACTACTCGAACACCGGGGAGCTGTTTTTT. It yields the protein CSARDYSNTGELFF.

This clonotype was counted between two and nine times. V is TRBV30 and J is TRBJ2-7; 7 bases map to TRBD1. In germline, CDR1 is GTSNPN, CDR2 SVGIG (reference sequence). The CDR3 is 17 amino acids. The junction had 12 bases not matched to a gene; V was cut back by 1 base and J by 0 bases. The CDR3 protein is CAWSALAAGTVSYEQYF. In DNA form, the CDR3 reads TGTGCCTGGAGTGCCCTGGCGGCCGGGACAGTCTCCTACGAGCAGTACTTC.

The chain couples TRBV27 to TRBJ2-5; perhaps D is TRBD1 or TRBD2 (6 bases each). The germline V gene encodes CDR1 MNHEY and CDR2 SMNVEV (reference sequence). The CDR3 contains 14 residues. Trimming shortened V by 2 bases and J by 2 bases, and 9 bases separated the two germline ends. In DNA form, the CDR3 reads TGTGCCAGCAGTTTACAGGGGAGGCAAGAGACCCAGTACTTC. It codes for CASSLQGRQETQYF.

The chain joins TRBV4-3 to TRBJ1-1; D ambiguous. This CDR3 comprises 16 residues. The V end was cut by 1 base, the J end by 0 bases, with 12 bases between. Per the germline V gene, CDR1 is LGHNA and CDR2 is YSLEER. CDR3 in DNA: TGCGCCAGCAGCCAAGGTGCAGGTGGAATGAACACTGAAGCTTTCTTT. As protein: CASSQGAGGMNTEAFF.

This clonotype has a handful of counts. This rearrangement joins TRBV10-3 to TRBJ2-7; D may match TRBD1 or TRBD2 (5 bases each). The V end was cut by 0 bases, the J end by 3 bases, with 15 bases between. Germline CDR1 is ENHRY and CDR2 is SYGVKD. The length of the CDR3 is 16 residues. CDR3 loop: CAISESTRGPYYEQYV. The CDR3 DNA follows: TGTGCCATCAGTGAGTCAACAAGGGGACCTTACTACGAGCAGTACGTC.

This clonotype has a handful of counts. J is TRBJ1-2 and V is TRBV7-2; D is possibly TRBD1 (6 bases). The germline V gene has CDR1 SGHTA and CDR2 FQGNSA. The V and J ends lost 7 bases and 7 bases respectively, with 22 bases between them. The CDR3 has 15 amino acids. For the CDR3, the DNA is TGTGCCAGCACCCCGAGGGGGGGGCGCATAGGTGGCTACACCTTC. Protein sequence: CASTPRGGRIGGYTF. Using reference TRBV7-2 and TRBJ1-2 for the parts outside the CDR3, the full variable domain is GAGVSQSPSNKVTEKGKDVELRCDPISGHTALYWYRQSLGQGLEFLIYFQGNSAPDKSGLPSDRFSAERTGGSVSTLTIQRTQQEDSAVYLCASTPRGGRIGGYTFGSGTRLTVV.

V gene TRBV18 combines with J gene TRBJ2-1; D ambiguous. Trimming stripped 2 bases from V and 7 bases from J, with 6 bases between. Germline V gene sequence: CDR1 KGHSH, CDR2 LQKENI. The CDR3 has 12 residues. The CDR3 sequence: CASSPLRNEQFF. CDR3 DNA sequence: TGTGCCAGCTCACCATTGCGGAATGAGCAGTTCTTC.

This clonotype was counted ten times or more. The junction does not match germline at one end; this may be a read error. The chain links TRBV5-1 to TRBJ2-5, with D maybe TRBD2 (5 bases). CDR1 and CDR2 from the germline V gene are SGHRS and YFSETQ. This CDR3 comprises 13 residues. The CDR3 loop reads CASSLGGRETQYF. As DNA, the CDR3 is TGTGCCAGCAGCTTAGGCGGGCGGGAGACCCAGTACTTC.

This clonotype was recorded a few times. Germline and junction disagree at one end, which may indicate a read error. Here the CDR3 DNA reads TGTGCCACCAGTGACACTCTCCAGGGCACCGGGGAGCTTTTTTTT. It codes for CATSDTLQGTGELFF. The chain is built from TRBV24-1 and TRBJ2-2, with D possibly being TRBD1 or TRBD2 (5 bases each). Looked up from germline, CDR1 is KGHDR and CDR2 is SFDVKD. CDR3 length: 15 amino acids.

Many counts were recorded for this clonotype. The chain employs TRBV7-3 and TRBJ2-1; D is possibly TRBD1 (6 bases). With 4 bases removed from V and 6 bases from J, the gap between germline ends came to 13 bases. The CDR3 is 14 residues long. Germline CDR1 and CDR2: SGHTA and FQGTGA. The DNA of the CDR3 is TGTGCCAGCAGCTCTACAGGGAATACCAATGAGCAGTTCTTC. Protein product: CASSSTGNTNEQFF.

The chain recombines TRBV7-9 with TRBJ2-4, with D possibly being TRBD2 (6 bases). There are 15 residues in the CDR3. The germline CDR1 and CDR2 sequences are SEHNR and FQNEAQ (reference sequence). V lost 1 base and J 9 bases, leaving 16 bases between the germline ends. The CDR3 here is CASSLGPPVGSIQYF. The CDR3, as DNA: TGTGCCAGCAGCTTAGGTCCCCCCGTCGGGAGCATTCAGTACTTC.